This T cell receptor (beta chain) was recorded in a study of blood T cell repertoires in COVID-19 (dated by TCRdb to 2020 to 2021). With respect to the entire study: Collaborator samples came from the United States, Italy and Spain and covered acute and convalescent phases of COVID-19. The prospective study material was composed of cDNA or gDNA derived from T cells, B-cell-depleted T cells, or PBMCs. The dataset comprised deeply sampled blood TCRbeta repertoires from subjects exposed to, actively infected with, or recovered from COVID-19. The repertoires were made available in a free public database intended to serve as a resource for research on the immune response to SARS-CoV-2. Samples came from the ongoing ImmuneRACE study (first 160 participants) plus 1,254 subjects from 6 global collaborators. A de-identified subject ID, COVID-19 status, age in years and sex were almost always included in the sample metadata. Where available, HLA class I and class II types were obtained from metadata supplied by the sample provider rather than from assay-based typing.

On this clone: Its specific antigen is unknown. There are no base qualities to consult, and no much larger clone falls within one base.

The study at large found these results: Clinical and demographic metadata were provided uncurated, with the amount varying by source and participant.

TCRbeta CDR3 regions were amplified from genomic DNA by means of the immunoSEQ Assay, a bias-controlled multiplex PCR. The source study handled its data this way. The number of nucleated cells in each sample was estimated by amplification of reference gene primers within the assay. To quantify the absolute abundance of each unique TCRbeta CDR3 rearrangement, sequence reads were collapsed and filtered. For each sample, productive Simpson clonality was calculated as the square root of Simpson's diversity index over productive rearrangements. This immuneACCESS table, as held by TCRdb, lists in-frame sequences with V and J called but not all clones. Of the missing ones, under half trace to an unresolved V gene in checked studies; the others have no known cause. That table is the source of V, J and clone size, and D and trimming were worked out from the DNA. The sample records over 90,000 clones, about 86% of which are singletons. Together, the top ten hold 13% of the sample.

Each collaborating institution followed its own protocols to collect whole blood in K2EDTA tubes. For TCRbeta analysis, collaborators shipped samples as frozen whole blood, isolated PBMCs, or DNA extracted from either of those sample types. Material: peripheral blood. This TCR derives from a woman between 55 and 75 years old in a cohort sampled during active or convalescent COVID-19.

The CDR3 sequence is CASSRTSGNYNEQFF. In nucleotide form, the sequence is TGTGCCAGCAGTAGAACTAGCGGGAATTACAATGAGCAGTTCTTC. The rearranged segments are TRBV7-2 and TRBJ2-1; the junction holds 10 bases that match TRBD2. Its CDR3 holds 15 amino acids, cysteine through phenylalanine. The sequence is cut down to CDR3 DNA, 45 bases in frame from base 1. V loses 6 bases at its end and J loses 4 bases; junction bases beyond the gene matches: 6. The germline V gene specifies SGHTA as CDR1 and FQGNSA as CDR2.